What follows are 2 T cell receptor beta chains derived from one specimen sequenced in a study of blood T cells in healthy people across ages. A J-beta primer mix and a sample-barcoded 5' primer were used in a second PCR of about 7 to 12 cycles. TCRdb analysed the 5' RACE reads with MiXCR anew, one entry per CDR3 protein. The sample lists about 1.6 million distinct CDR3 sequences, roughly 32% occurring once. The specimen was blood. The receptors were gathered from a woman aged 25 to 45 in good health.

This clonotype has only one observation. The chain carries TRBV20-1 and TRBJ2-7, with 11 positions matching TRBD2. Germline values: CDR1 DFQATT, CDR2 SNEGSKA (reference sequence). CDR3 length equals 13 residues. V shed 2 bases and J 7 bases; nucleotides not matched to a gene: 4. In nucleotides, the CDR3 is TGCAGTGCTAGACCGGGACTAGCGGTAGAGCAGTACTTC. Translating gives CSARPGLAVEQYF.

At least ten counts were recorded for this clonotype. This rearrangement joins TRBV12-3 or TRBV12-4 to TRBJ2-6; D might be TRBD2 (5 bases). Trimming removed 6 bases at V and 2 bases at J, with 14 bases between. The CDR3 has 16 amino acids. CDR3 protein: CASSHSASTGANVLTF. For the CDR3, the DNA is TGTGCCAGCAGCCATAGCGCCTCGACTGGGGCCAACGTCCTGACTTTC.